This TCR beta chain originates from a study of blood T cell repertoires in COVID-19. This CDR3 has 13 amino acids. V lost 5 bases and J lost 4, with 11 bases in between. The germline V gene encodes CDR1 LNHDA and CDR2 SQIVND (reference sequence). This clone was seen just once. Clones were read by immunoSEQ multiplex PCR, and TCRdb kept only the in-frame ones, dropping some. The table includes some 69,000 clones, 85% to 90% detected once. The sequenced sample was peripheral blood. This clonotype was obtained from a woman in her forties or fifties with active COVID-19. The V gene is TRBV19, the J gene TRBJ2-5; D is possibly TRBD1 (5 bases). CDR3 residues: CASSWQGGETQYF. Written as DNA, the CDR3 is TGTGCCAGTAGTTGGCAGGGCGGAGAGACCCAGTACTTC.